The 17 T cell receptor beta chains in this list originate from one sample, sequenced in a study of T cell repertoires in cytomegalovirus infection. TCRdb independently ran MiXCR on the reads; one entry per CDR3 protein. The sample yields hundreds of thousands of distinct CDR3 sequences, 8% to 10% seen once. The sequencing input was PBMCs. The receptor set was obtained from a human donor in good health (CMV status not recorded). Some clones in this sample may be carry-over from other donors' samples.

J is TRBJ2-1 and V is TRBV6-2 or TRBV6-3; 9 bases match TRBD1. CDR1 and CDR2 (germline): MNHEY, SVGEGT. The CDR3 extends over 15 amino acids. With V trimmed by 7 bases and J by 8 bases, 12 bases remained unmatched. CDR3 nucleotide sequence: TGTGCCAGCACGGGACAGGGTCCGTACTTCGATGAGCAGTTCTTC. Its translation is CASTGQGPYFDEQFF.

This clonotype was counted a few times. V gene TRBV29-1 combines with J gene TRBJ2-7; either TRBD1 or TRBD2 may supply D (7 bases each). The germline CDR1 and CDR2 sequences are SQVTM and ANQGSEA. The CDR3 spans 16 residues. Trimming shortened V by 2 bases and J by 2 bases, and 19 bases separated the two germline ends. In DNA form, the CDR3 reads TGCAGCGTTGAATCACAGGGGAGGGGGCCGGCCTACGAGCAGTACTTC. Its protein is CSVESQGRGPAYEQYF.

This clonotype was detected ten times or more. V gene TRBV19 combines with J gene TRBJ2-2; TRBD2 matches 9 bases. With V trimmed by 8 bases and J by 2 bases, 6 bases remained unmatched. This CDR3 has 15 amino acids. The germline V gene has CDR1 LNHDA and CDR2 SQIVND (reference sequence). The CDR3 DNA is TGTGCCAGTTTCCTAGCGGGGACAAACACCGGGGAGCTGTTTTTT. Residues: CASFLAGTNTGELFF.

In this sample, this clonotype turned up many times. The chain has TRBV28 and TRBJ2-3; D not resolved. Germline V gene data show CDR1 as MDHEN and CDR2 as SYDVKM. The germline V and J ends were trimmed by 3 bases and 3 bases, with 16 bases remaining between them. The CDR3 consists of 16 residues. The CDR3 sequence: CASSFGQLLVTDTQYF. DNA of the CDR3: TGTGCCAGCAGTTTCGGGCAGCTCTTAGTAACAGATACGCAGTATTTT.

The sample holds many counts of this clonotype. DNA of the CDR3: TGTGCCAGCAGTTTATCGGCAGGGCAGTATGGCTACACCTTC. Residues: CASSLSAGQYGYTF. The genes are TRBV27 and TRBJ1-2; tentatively, D is TRBD1 (5 bases). The CDR3 sequence is 14 residues long. Trimming removed 0 bases at V and 5 bases at J, with 10 bases between. Germline V gene lookup returns CDR1 MNHEY and CDR2 SMNVEV (reference sequence).

At least ten counts were recorded for this clonotype. This rearrangement joins TRBV28 to TRBJ2-1; D tentatively reads TRBD1 or TRBD2 (7 bases each). The CDR3 is made up of 17 amino acids. The ends were cut back, 6 bases at V and 5 bases at J, with 23 bases in the middle. The germline gives CDR1 MDHEN, CDR2 SYDVKM. The CDR3, as DNA: TGTGCCAGCAGGGGAGGGGGCCTCCTTACGACTGACAATGAGCAGTTCTTC. Translated: CASRGGGLLTTDNEQFF.

A word on this clonotype: A much bigger clone sits one base away, suggesting this may be a read error. The rearrangement joins TRBV29-1 to TRBJ1-2, with D perhaps TRBD1 (5 bases). Looked up from germline, CDR1 is SQVTM and CDR2 is ANQGSEA. CDR3 length: 13 residues. V lost 4 bases and J lost 3, with 12 bases in between. The chain's CDR3 is CSVAAGGDYGYTF. The CDR3, as DNA: TGCAGCGTTGCAGCGGGGGGAGACTATGGCTACACCTTC.

This clonotype was seen at least ten times. The CDR3 region is CASSSSRGPSYEQYF. CDR3 nucleotide sequence: TGTGCCAGCAGCTCGTCGCGGGGGCCCTCCTACGAGCAGTACTTC. This rearrangement joins TRBV7-9 to TRBJ2-7, with a possible D match to TRBD2 (7 bases). Trimming shortened V by 4 bases and J by 0 bases, and 13 bases separated the two germline ends. The germline V gene has CDR1 SEHNR and CDR2 FQNEAQ (reference sequence). The CDR3 spans 15 residues.

This clonotype showed up many times. V is TRBV6-5 and J is TRBJ2-2; D remains unclear. Germline CDR1 and CDR2: MNHEY and SVGAGI. Trimming stripped 6 bases from V and 0 bases from J, with 5 bases between. The CDR3 consists of 13 residues. CDR3 region: CASSNANTGELFF. DNA of the CDR3: TGTGCCAGCAGCAACGCGAACACCGGGGAGCTGTTTTTT.

The sample holds many counts of this clonotype. J is TRBJ1-5 and V is TRBV28; tentative D call: TRBD1 (6 bases). The CDR3 is 17 residues long. V was shortened by 5 bases and J by 2 bases, with 19 bases between the two germline ends. Per the germline V gene, CDR1 is MDHEN and CDR2 is SYDVKM. The CDR3 DNA reads TGTGCCAGCAGTCTCCCAAATGAGGGGGGAGGCAATCAGCCCCAGCATTTT. Its protein product is CASSLPNEGGGNQPQHF.

This chain connects TRBV7-9 to TRBJ2-6; a possible D gene is TRBD1 (6 bases). Germline V gives CDR1 SEHNR, CDR2 FQNEAQ (reference sequence). The CDR3 loop spans 16 amino acids. Trimming cost V 4 bases and J 4 bases, with 14 bases left between them. CDR3 DNA sequence: TGTGCCAGCAGCTCTCCTACAGGGTCCGGGGCCAACGTCCTGACTTTC. Protein: CASSSPTGSGANVLTF. Looking up the rest from reference TRBV7-9 and TRBJ2-6 gives the full variable domain: DTGVSQNPRHKITKRGQNVTFRCDPISEHNRLYWYRQTLGQGPEFLTYFQNEAQLEKSRLLSDRFSAERPKGSFSTLEIQRTEQGDSAMYLCASSSPTGSGANVLTFGAGSRLTVL.

This clonotype came up many times. The chain couples TRBV7-2 to TRBJ2-5; 7 bases agree with TRBD1. The CDR3 spans 15 residues. The V gene's germline CDR1 is SGHTA and CDR2 FQGNSA. Unmatched junction bases numbered 3, after V lost 1 base and J lost 1 base. The CDR3, as DNA: TGTGCCAGCAGCTTAGGTGGGACAGCCCAAGAGACCCAGTACTTC. Protein product: CASSLGGTAQETQYF.

The V and J genes are TRBV20-1 and TRBJ2-5; tentatively, D is TRBD1 (6 bases). Per the germline V gene, CDR1 is DFQATT and CDR2 is SNEGSKA (reference sequence). The CDR3 consists of 15 residues. With 6 bases removed from V and 0 bases from J, the gap between germline ends came to 17 bases. Here the CDR3 DNA reads TGCAGTGCCGGTACGCCAGACAGGTACCAAGAGACCCAGTACTTC. This encodes CSAGTPDRYQETQYF.

This clonotype was seen repeatedly, ten times or more. The gene calls are TRBV20-1 and TRBJ2-5; 8 nucleotides align to TRBD2. Germline values: CDR1 DFQATT, CDR2 SNEGSKA (reference sequence). This CDR3 has 15 amino acids. The V segment lost 2 bases and the J segment 4 bases; nucleotides outside the gene matches: 9. The CDR3 loop reads CSARPLAGRGETQYF. The CDR3 bases are TGCAGTGCTAGACCTTTAGCGGGGCGGGGAGAGACCCAGTACTTC.

This clonotype was picked up a small number of times. This chain joins TRBV20-1 and TRBJ2-7; no definite D call. The CDR3 covers 12 residues. V dropped 3 bases and J dropped 3 bases, with 9 bases sitting between them. Germline values: CDR1 DFQATT, CDR2 SNEGSKA (reference sequence). The CDR3 loop reads CSARSRNYEQYV. The CDR3 bases are TGCAGTGCTAGGAGTAGGAACTACGAGCAGTACGTC.

This clonotype was recorded at least ten times. The V gene is TRBV14, the J gene TRBJ2-5; D remains ambiguous. From germline, CDR1 is SGHDN and CDR2 FVKESK. The CDR3 has 12 amino acids. V was cut by 1 base and J by 5 bases, with 5 bases left in between. The CDR3: CASSQARETQYF. The DNA for the CDR3 is TGTGCCAGCAGCCAAGCTCGGGAGACCCAGTACTTC. The full variable domain, with the rest looked up from reference TRBV14 and TRBJ2-5, is EAGVTQFPSHSVIEKGQTVTLRCDPISGHDNLYWYRRVMGKEIKFLLHFVKESKQDESGMPNNRFLAERTGGTYSTLKVQPAELEDSGVYFCASSQARETQYFGPGTRLLVL.

The chain is built from TRBV7-9 and TRBJ1-6; D ambiguous. CDR3 size: 16 residues. Germline-derived CDR1 and CDR2 are SEHNR and FQNEAQ (reference sequence). Trimming removed 2 bases at V and 3 bases at J, with 11 bases between. The CDR3 loop reads CASSLRGQDYNSPLHF. The CDR3 DNA sequence: TGTGCCAGCAGCTTAAGAGGGCAAGACTATAATTCACCCCTCCACTTT.